The table lists the clone carrying this T cell receptor beta chain with a count of one. The table came from immunoSEQ multiplex PCR; TCRdb's copy has only in-frame clones and leaves some out. The data contain tens of thousands of clones, about 98% of them singletons. This entry is derived from a study of technical replicates of blood from a handful of donors. The germline CDR1 and CDR2 sequences are SGHRS and YFSETQ. The CDR3 runs 15 residues. J lost 4 bases, V lost 1 base, and 5 bases had no gene match. This chain links TRBV5-1 with TRBJ2-7; 10 positions agree with TRBD2. The sequence came from a human donor in good health. Sequenced: T cells isolated from PBMCs. The chain's CDR3 is CASSLTSGIGYEQYF. The CDR3, as DNA: TGCGCCAGCAGCTTGACTAGCGGGATCGGTTACGAGCAGTACTTC.